This T cell receptor (beta chain) came from a study of CD8 T cells in ankylosing spondylitis. Study observations and caveats: In ankylosing spondylitis patients, matched synovial fluid reportedly showed significant enrichment of disease-linked clones. Typical of ankylosing spondylitis blood, it appeared, was a TCR beta motif of eight highly homologous variants.

Germline CDR1 and CDR2: SEHNR and FQNEAQ (reference sequence). The CDR3 is 15 amino acids. V lost 6 bases and J lost 5, with 17 bases in between. A few counts support this clonotype. Antigen: not known. A quantitative 5'-RACE method, one with molecular barcodes, was used to make TCR beta libraries. A single record per CDR3 protein comes from TCRdb applying MiXCR to the 5' RACE reads. The table lists around 130,000 distinct CDR3 sequences, 17% of them singletons. This TCR was sampled from a male donor with ankylosing spondylitis. The sequenced sample was blood, either unsorted or a sorted T cell fraction (not recorded which). This chain connects TRBV7-9 to TRBJ2-1; D is unclear. CDR3 loop: CASRPGVGANNEQFF. CDR3 nucleotides: TGTGCCAGCAGGCCTGGAGTCGGAGCAAACAATGAGCAGTTCTTC.